This T cell receptor (beta chain) came from a study of Graves' ophthalmopathy and Graves' hyperthyroidism. Study-wide context: Where ophthalmopathy was absent within 18 months of follow-up, hyperthyroidism was stable.

Study findings and constraints: A 13-signature model separated ophthalmopathy from stable hyperthyroidism, just under 90% sensitivity, 75% to 84% specificity. Progression of ophthalmopathy was predicted by the model with roughly 65% sensitivity and under 85% specificity. The blood repertoire also included most expanded thyroid clonotypes above 0.001 frequency.

The J segment lost 5 bases and the V segment lost 3 bases, leaving 3 bases of the junction unmatched. This CDR3 has 15 residues. Germline-derived CDR1 and CDR2 are LNHNV and YYDKDF (reference sequence). With respect to this clonotype: Its antigen is not known.

Amplification from RNA transcripts yielded the TCR beta CDR3 regions. First-round RT-PCR with HTBI primers preceded a second-round multiplex PCR. TCRdb re-called the multiplex PCR reads through MiXCR, storing one row per CDR3 protein. The top ten clones hold about 4.1% of a sample with about 500,000 distinct CDR3 sequences, 35% to 45% of them seen once. The chain has TRBV15 and TRBJ2-5; 13 bases match TRBD2. The clonotype originates from an adult man with Graves' hyperthyroidism. The sample consisted of peripheral blood or thyroid tissue (not recorded which). This CDR3 reads CATSSLLAGGETQYF. For the CDR3, the DNA is TGTGCCACCAGCAGCTTACTAGCGGGAGGGGAGACCCAGTACTTC.